This T cell receptor (beta chain) came from a study of shared clonotypes between healthy human individuals. General study results and limits: Blood alone was sampled, and tissue repertoires likely differ. The low donor count limited represented genetic and exposure-history diversity. Clonotype sharing across several donors was observed for around 4.5% of naive CD4 clonotypes. The generation probabilities recorded for non-shared clonotypes fell below those of clonotypes shared by all four donors.

Comments on this clone: The antigen remains unidentified.

CDR1 and CDR2 (germline): SQVTM, ANQGSEA. The ends were cut back, 2 bases at V and 1 base at J, with 11 bases in the middle. The CDR3 extends over 14 amino acids. CD45RO negativity and positive selection for CCR7 defined naive CD8 cells, a population that excluded terminally differentiated effector memory CD45RA+ cells. Clones were sequenced by immunoSEQ multiplex PCR, and TCRdb holds only the in-frame ones, with some missing. The repertoire holds 630,000 or so clones, 98% seen once, with 0.3% to 0.35% in the top ten. This clonotype originated in a young man in good health. Sequenced material: naive CD8+ T cells sorted from blood. The chain recombines TRBV29-1 with TRBJ1-1; no reliable D call. CDR3 sequence reads: CSVEPRAGNTEAFF. CDR3 DNA sequence: TGCAGCGTTGAACCCCGGGCGGGGAACACTGAAGCTTTCTTT.